The 20 T cell receptor beta chains reported below all come from one sample, sequenced in a study of CD8+ T cells in alopecia areata. Regarding treatment: oral pan-JAK inhibitor, 5-10 mg twice daily. Extraction and reverse transcription of RNA yielded cDNA as the sequencing template. Assay: immunoSEQ multiplex PCR; the TCRdb copy retains only in-frame clones and omits some. The table has about 97,000 clones, just under 60% seen once. Sequences were derived from CD8+ T cells sorted from blood, sampled at approximately week 56, from a patient treated with tofacitinib. Receptor source: a human donor with alopecia areata.

This clone appeared once. CDR3: CASSLTTAVNSPLHF. The CDR3, as DNA: TGCGCCAGCAGCCTTACAACAGCCGTTAATTCACCCCTCCACTTT. This rearrangement joins TRBV4-1 to TRBJ1-6; no firm D call. Trimming took 4 bases from V and 6 from J, leaving 13 bases between them. This CDR3 is built from 15 residues. Germline CDR1 and CDR2: MGHRA and YSYEKL.

The chain combines TRBV6-5 with TRBJ2-7, with D perhaps being TRBD1 or TRBD2 (6 bases each). The CDR3 extends over 14 amino acids. Per germline, CDR1 MNHEY and CDR2 SVGAGI. V lost 2 bases, J lost 4 bases, and 12 bases lay in between. CDR3 sequence (DNA): TGTGCCAGCAGTTACGGCGGAGGGGGGTACGAGCAGTACTTC. It translates to CASSYGGGGYEQYF.

This clone showed up just a few times. This sequence joins TRBV6-1 and TRBJ2-7; no definite D call. Trimming took off 7 bases at V and 6 bases at J, with 10 bases between the two ends. Germline-derived CDR1 and CDR2 are MNHNS and SASEGT. The CDR3 runs 11 residues. CDR3 loop: CASTFQTEQYF. The CDR3 nucleotides read TGTGCCAGCACCTTTCAAACCGAGCAGTACTTC.

This clone has a handful of counts. The chain links TRBV6-5 to TRBJ1-4; the D is unclear. Germline values: CDR1 MNHEY, CDR2 SVGAGI. V was shortened by 1 base and J by 0 bases, with 6 bases between the two germline ends. The CDR3 loop spans 15 amino acids. CDR3: CASSYFRTTNEKLFF. The CDR3 DNA reads TGTGCCAGCAGTTACTTCAGAACAACTAATGAAAAACTGTTTTTT.

The chain recombines TRBV13 with TRBJ1-2; maybe TRBD1 (6 bases). The germline CDR1 and CDR2 sequences are PRHDT and FYEKMQ (reference sequence). This CDR3 is 16 amino acids long. The V end was cut by 5 bases, the J end by 3 bases, with 19 bases between. The CDR3 DNA is TGTGCCAGCAGCACCAATCTCCGGGACAACGACTATGGCTACACCTTC. Translating gives CASSTNLRDNDYGYTF.

V is TRBV2 and J is TRBJ2-3; 8 bases line up with TRBD1. Germline V lookup: CDR1 SNHLY, CDR2 FYNNEI. This CDR3 spans 13 amino acids. J was trimmed by 0 bases and V by 9 bases; bases with no gene match: 2. CDR3 sequence reads: CARWDRSTDTQYF. CDR3 sequence (DNA): TGTGCCAGGTGGGACAGGAGCACAGATACGCAGTATTTT. Supplemented by reference TRBV2 and TRBJ2-3, the full variable domain reads EPEVTQTPSHQVTQMGQEVILRCVPISNHLYFYWYRQILGQKVEFLVSFYNNEISEKSEIFDDQFSVERPDGSNFTLKIRSTKLEDSAMYFCARWDRSTDTQYFGPGTRLTVL.

The rearrangement joins TRBV2 to TRBJ1-1; tentative D call: TRBD1 (6 bases). The CDR3 loop spans 13 amino acids. V dropped 6 bases and J dropped 0 bases, with 8 bases sitting between them. Germline V gene lookup returns CDR1 SNHLY and CDR2 FYNNEI. The chain's CDR3 is CASSGGVNTEAFF. For the CDR3, the DNA is TGTGCCAGCAGCGGGGGCGTGAACACTGAAGCTTTCTTT.

The V and J genes are TRBV15 and TRBJ1-6, with D unclear. The CDR3 is 17 amino acids. Germline CDR1 reads LNHNV; CDR2 reads YYDKDF (reference sequence). Trimming cost V 0 bases and J 2 bases, with 11 bases left between them. The CDR3 loop is CATSREGGSAYNSPLHF. CDR3 coding DNA: TGTGCCACCAGCAGAGAAGGTGGCAGTGCCTATAATTCACCCCTCCACTTT.

This clone was recorded a few times. V gene TRBV13 combines with J gene TRBJ2-2, with TRBD2 matching over 11 bases. Germline lookup yields CDR1 PRHDT and CDR2 FYEKMQ (reference sequence). J lost 4 bases, V lost 5 bases, and 12 bases had no gene match. The CDR3 loop spans 18 amino acids. CDR3 residues: CASSAAGTSGGSTGELFF. The CDR3 nucleotides are TGTGCCAGCAGCGCCGCCGGGACTAGCGGAGGGAGCACCGGGGAGCTGTTTTTT.

V is TRBV15 and J is TRBJ1-2; unclear D gene. Germline lookup yields CDR1 LNHNV and CDR2 YYDKDF (reference sequence). Trimming pared 0 bases from V and 5 bases from J, leaving 16 bases between. The CDR3 is made up of 16 amino acids. Here the CDR3 reads CATSREAEQRTYGYTF. CDR3 DNA sequence: TGTGCCACCAGCAGAGAGGCGGAACAGAGGACTTATGGCTACACCTTC.

This clone was counted only a few times. The chain has TRBV29-1 and TRBJ2-7, with a tentative D call TRBD1 (6 bases). The germline V and J ends were trimmed by 4 bases and 1 base, with 20 bases remaining between them. The CDR3 covers 16 residues. Germline-derived CDR1 and CDR2 are SQVTM and ANQGSEA. CDR3 nucleotides: TGCAGCGTTGTAGGGGGATGGGGGCCCTATTCCTACGAGCAGTACTTC. Translated: CSVVGGWGPYSYEQYF.

The chain uses TRBV19 and TRBJ1-2; weak D call: TRBD1 (5 bases). The germline V gene has CDR1 LNHDA and CDR2 SQIVND (reference sequence). The CDR3 length is 13 residues. Trimming left V 3 bases short and J 3 bases short, with 8 bases between. CDR3 in amino acids: CASSMGPYYGYTF. The CDR3, as DNA: TGTGCCAGTAGTATGGGGCCGTACTATGGCTACACCTTC.

The chain recombines TRBV6-6 with TRBJ2-7; the D is unclear. This CDR3 is 11 amino acids long. Germline-derived CDR1 and CDR2 are MNHNY and SVGAGI (reference sequence). V lost 6 bases and J lost 3, with 6 bases in between. This chain's CDR3 is CASSENYEQYF. CDR3 DNA: TGTGCCAGCAGCGAAAACTACGAGCAGTACTTC.

The chain has TRBV25-1 and TRBJ1-5; possibly TRBD1 for D (6 bases). The CDR3 length is 15 residues. Trimming took 4 bases from V and 1 from J, leaving 11 bases between them. The V gene's germline CDR1 is MGHDK and CDR2 SYGVNS. CDR3 nucleotide sequence: TGTGCCAGCAGTGGCGACACAGGGAGCAATCAGCCCCAGCATTTT. It codes for CASSGDTGSNQPQHF.

To note about this clone: One end of the junction is discordant with germline, which a read error may explain. CDR3 DNA sequence: TGTGCCGGCAGCCCAAGTGGCACCGGGGAGCTGTTTTTT. Translating gives CAGSPSGTGELFF. The chain uses TRBV9 and TRBJ2-2; no clear D. The CDR3 spans 13 residues. Per germline, CDR1 SGDLS and CDR2 YYNGEE.

The chain combines TRBV6-5 with TRBJ2-7, with D tentatively TRBD1 (5 bases). This CDR3 spans 16 amino acids. Germline V gene lookup returns CDR1 MNHEY and CDR2 SVGAGI. V lost 0 bases and J 3 bases, leaving 15 bases between the germline ends. The CDR3 DNA reads TGTGCCAGCAGTTACTCATCGCTCGACAGCCGCTACGAGCAGTACTTC. It codes for CASSYSSLDSRYEQYF.

CDR3 amino acids: CASSLATGSNQPQHF. The CDR3 DNA follows: TGTGCCAGCAGCTTAGCGACGGGGAGCAATCAGCCCCAGCATTTT. The chain couples TRBV11-2 to TRBJ1-5; no clear D gene. V gave up 1 base and J gave up 1 base, with 8 bases separating them. Germline CDR1 is SGHAT and CDR2 is FQNNGV. The CDR3 length is 15 residues.

V usage is TRBV7-8 and J usage is TRBJ1-5; possible D gene TRBD1, 5 bases. Germline V gene lookup returns CDR1 SGHVS and CDR2 FQNEAQ. V shed 5 bases and J shed 9 bases, with 20 bases lying between them. This CDR3 has 15 amino acids. The CDR3 coding sequence is TGTGCCAGCAGCGAACCGAGCGGGGGACTTCGGCCCCAGCATTTT. Amino acids: CASSEPSGGLRPQHF. The full variable domain, its missing parts supplied by reference TRBV7-8 and TRBJ1-5, is GAGVSQSPRYKVAKRGQDVALRCDPISGHVSLFWYQQALGQGPEFLTYFQNEAQLDKSGLPSDRFFAERPEGSVSTLKIQRTQQEDSAVYLCASSEPSGGLRPQHFGDGTRLSIL.

This clone came up a few times. The rearrangement uses TRBV29-1 and TRBJ2-7; the match to TRBD2 covers 7 bases. Germline CDR1 SQVTM, CDR2 ANQGSEA. CDR3 length equals 13 residues. Trimming cost V 4 bases and J 4 bases; bases outside gene matches: 7. CDR3 amino acids: CSVGGGNKYEQYF. The CDR3 DNA is TGCAGCGTTGGGGGAGGGAATAAGTACGAGCAGTACTTC.

J is TRBJ1-1 and V is TRBV2, with D tentatively TRBD1 (5 bases). The CDR3 is 14 residues long. Germline lookup yields CDR1 SNHLY and CDR2 FYNNEI. V was clipped by 1 base and J by 7 bases, with 13 bases between them. CDR3 protein: CASSEVRGNIEAFF. CDR3 in DNA: TGTGCCAGCAGTGAAGTCCGGGGGAATATTGAAGCTTTCTTT.